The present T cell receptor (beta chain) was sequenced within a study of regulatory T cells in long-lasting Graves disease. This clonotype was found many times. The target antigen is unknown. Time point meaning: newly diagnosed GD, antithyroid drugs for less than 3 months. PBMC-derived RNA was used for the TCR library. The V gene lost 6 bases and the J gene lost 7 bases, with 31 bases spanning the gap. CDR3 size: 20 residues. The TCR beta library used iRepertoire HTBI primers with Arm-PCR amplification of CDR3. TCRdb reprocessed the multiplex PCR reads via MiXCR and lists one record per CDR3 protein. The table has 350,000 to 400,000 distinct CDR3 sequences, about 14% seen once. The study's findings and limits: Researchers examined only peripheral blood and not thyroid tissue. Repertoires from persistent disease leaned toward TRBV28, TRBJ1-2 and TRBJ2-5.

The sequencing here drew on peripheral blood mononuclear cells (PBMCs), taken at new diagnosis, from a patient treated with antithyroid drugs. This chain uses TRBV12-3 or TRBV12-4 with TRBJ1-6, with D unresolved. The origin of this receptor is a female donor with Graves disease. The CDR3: CASSLGTSLSDETLNSPLHF. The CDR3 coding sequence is TGTGCCAGCAGCCTGGGCACCAGCCTGAGCGATGAGACGTTGAATTCACCCCTCCACTTT.